The 32 T cell receptor beta chains below all came from one sample that was sequenced in a study of T cell responses to AZD1222 COVID-19 vaccine. Produced via immunoSEQ multiplex PCR; TCRdb's table is partial and in-frame only. The sample has roughly 120,000 clones; 84% are singletons. Source: peripheral blood, taken on day 0 of AZD1222 vaccination. These receptors all stem from an adult in good health.

V is TRBV28 and J is TRBJ1-5; no clear D gene. Germline V gene data show CDR1 as MDHEN and CDR2 as SYDVKM. Trimming removed 2 bases at V and 6 bases at J, with 5 bases between. The CDR3 spans 12 residues. The CDR3 coding sequence is TGTGCCAGCAGTTTACGGGGTCAGCCCCAGCATTTT. Encoded protein: CASSLRGQPQHF.

The J gene is TRBJ1-4, the V gene TRBV14, with 9 bases that match TRBD1. This CDR3 spans 15 amino acids. Germline CDR1 and CDR2: SGHDN and FVKESK. The V segment lost 2 bases and the J segment 7 bases; nucleotides outside the gene matches: 5. The CDR3 protein is CASSQYTDRGEKLFF. CDR3 nucleotide sequence: TGTGCCAGCAGCCAATATACGGACAGGGGTGAAAAACTGTTTTTT.

This chain connects TRBV19 to TRBJ2-7; D might be TRBD2 (5 bases). The germline CDR1 and CDR2 sequences are LNHDA and SQIVND (reference sequence). The CDR3 totals 11 residues. Trimming stripped 6 bases from V and 6 bases from J, with 9 bases between. The chain's CDR3 is CASRGVSEQYF. For the CDR3, the DNA is TGTGCCAGTAGGGGAGTAAGCGAGCAGTACTTC.

Only a few counts were recorded for this clone. The chain links TRBV28 to TRBJ2-3; TRBD2 might be the D (5 bases). Germline V CDR1 and CDR2: MDHEN, SYDVKM. V was pared by 3 bases and J by 2 bases, with 15 bases between. The CDR3 totals 16 residues. In nucleotides, the CDR3 is TGTGCCAGCAGTTTTGAAGGACTTGACTACACAGATACGCAGTATTTT. Protein sequence: CASSFEGLDYTDTQYF.

The chain carries TRBV3-1 (or the pseudogene TRBV3-2) and TRBJ1-6; D unclear. V lost 3 bases and J lost 10, with 13 bases in between. The CDR3 extends over 14 amino acids. CDR1 LGHDT and CDR2 YNNKEL come from the germline V gene (reference sequence). The CDR3 bases are TGTGCCAGCAGCCAGATGAGTAGCCCATCACCCCTCCACTTT. This codes for CASSQMSSPSPLHF.

V and J are TRBV6-1 and TRBJ1-5; weak D call: TRBD1 (5 bases). CDR3 length: 14 residues. Per the germline V gene, CDR1 is MNHNS and CDR2 is SASEGT. Between the trimmed V and J ends, which lost 3 bases and 5 bases, there was a span of 11 bases. The CDR3 nucleotides are TGTGCCAGCAGTGAGATGACAGAAGATCAGCCCCAGCATTTT. Translating it yields CASSEMTEDQPQHF.

The chain combines TRBV9 with TRBJ2-2; 12 bases are shared with TRBD2. The CDR3 is 16 amino acids. Trimming cost V 2 bases and J 6 bases; bases outside gene matches: 5. Germline V gene lookup returns CDR1 SGDLS and CDR2 YYNGEE. In DNA, the CDR3 is TGTGCCAGCAGCGTCGGACTAGCGGGAAGCGCCGGGGAGCTGTTTTTT. Translation: CASSVGLAGSAGELFF.

The chain recombines TRBV6-6 with TRBJ2-1; no firm D call. The V gene lost 4 bases and the J gene lost 8 bases, with 12 bases spanning the gap. Germline CDR1 reads MNHNY; CDR2 reads SVGAGI (reference sequence). CDR3 size: 13 residues. The CDR3 sequence: CASSSFVIYEQFF. CDR3 bases: TGTGCCAGCAGTTCCTTCGTCATCTATGAGCAGTTCTTC.

The J gene is TRBJ2-5, the V gene TRBV7-2, with no clear D. Germline values: CDR1 SGHTA, CDR2 FQGNSA. The CDR3 is 15 amino acids. Trimming left V 5 bases short and J 3 bases short, with 16 bases between. CDR3 amino acids: CASSTPTHAKETQYF. The CDR3 DNA reads TGTGCCAGCAGCACCCCCACCCACGCCAAAGAGACCCAGTACTTC.

This CDR3 is CAWSKEINEKLFF. CDR3 coding DNA: TGTGCCTGGAGTAAGGAAATTAATGAAAAACTGTTTTTT. This chain links TRBV30 with TRBJ1-4; unclear D gene. This CDR3 contains 13 residues. Germline CDR1 GTSNPN, CDR2 SVGIG (reference sequence). V was trimmed by 2 bases and J by 4 bases, leaving 8 bases between them.

This chain connects TRBV18 to TRBJ1-2; D possibly corresponds to TRBD1 (6 bases). Germline V gives CDR1 KGHSH, CDR2 LQKENI. The CDR3 runs 16 residues. V was cut by 0 bases and J by 6 bases, with 17 bases left in between. This chain's CDR3 is CASSPPIIRTGNGYTF. CDR3 sequence (DNA): TGTGCCAGCTCACCACCGATTATACGAACAGGGAATGGCTACACCTTC.

J is TRBJ1-1 and V is TRBV28; D may be TRBD1 (6 bases). The CDR3 sequence is 14 residues long. CDR1 is MDHEN, CDR2 SYDVKM, per germline. V was pared by 5 bases and J by 4 bases, with 14 bases between. The CDR3 is CASSPSTGTTEAFF. The CDR3 region has the DNA TGTGCCAGCAGTCCATCCACAGGGACCACTGAAGCTTTCTTT.

This chain connects TRBV24-1 to TRBJ1-5; D is ambiguous. Germline V gene lookup returns CDR1 KGHDR and CDR2 SFDVKD. V was shortened by 5 bases and J by 9 bases, with 10 bases between the two germline ends. The CDR3 length is 12 residues. CDR3 sequence (DNA): TGTGCCACCAGTGTCGCGAGTTGGCCCCAGCATTTT. Amino acids: CATSVASWPQHF.

V and J are TRBV28 and TRBJ1-1; weak D call: TRBD1 (6 bases). Germline V lookup: CDR1 MDHEN, CDR2 SYDVKM. The CDR3 contains 12 residues. The V and J ends lost 2 bases and 9 bases respectively, with 10 bases between them. The CDR3 loop is CASSLGQLKAFF. CDR3 in DNA: TGTGCCAGCAGTTTAGGACAGTTAAAAGCTTTCTTT. Full variable domain (outside the CDR3, taken from reference TRBV28 and TRBJ1-1): DVKVTQSSRYLVKRTGEKVFLECVQDMDHENMFWYRQDPGLGLRLIYFSYDVKMKEKGDIPEGYSVSREKKERFSLILESASTNQTSMYLCASSLGQLKAFFGQGTRLTVV.

The chain carries TRBV11-2 and TRBJ2-5, with 11 bases identical to TRBD1. Germline CDR1 and CDR2: SGHAT and FQNNGV. The CDR3 covers 15 residues. J lost 4 bases, V lost 3 bases, and 4 bases had no gene match. The CDR3 region has the DNA TGTGCCAGCAGCTTTGGACAGGGGGCTGGAGAGACCCAGTACTTC. Protein: CASSFGQGAGETQYF.

This chain links TRBV24-1 with TRBJ1-5; possible D gene TRBD1, 6 bases. CDR1 and CDR2 from the germline V gene are KGHDR and SFDVKD. V gave up 3 bases and J gave up 9 bases, with 14 bases separating them. The CDR3 has 14 amino acids. CDR3 sequence reads: CATSDARGIAPQHF. In DNA, the CDR3 is TGTGCCACCAGTGATGCTAGGGGGATAGCGCCCCAGCATTTT.

This chain joins TRBV7-8 and TRBJ2-2, with 7 bases fitting TRBD1. This CDR3 has 15 amino acids. Trimming at V came to 6 bases and at J to 5 bases, leaving 9 bases not matched to a gene. Germline V CDR1 and CDR2: SGHVS, FQNEAQ. The CDR3 protein is CASRPNRGRTGELFF. In DNA, the CDR3 is TGTGCCAGCAGACCAAACAGGGGTCGTACCGGGGAGCTGTTTTTT.

The rearrangement uses TRBV6-5 and TRBJ2-3; TRBD1 aligns across 7 bases. CDR1 MNHEY and CDR2 SVGAGI come from the germline V gene. The CDR3 contains 15 residues. With 0 bases clipped from V and 4 bases from J, the junction kept 4 bases outside the gene matches. CDR3 nucleotides: TGTGCCAGCAGTTACTCGAGGGGGCGACCAGATACGCAGTATTTT. Its protein product is CASSYSRGRPDTQYF.

This clone showed up just once. CDR3 bases: TGTGCCAGCAGTTTAGAGGGGGCAGGGGGCGGAAAACTGTTTTTT. Encoded protein: CASSLEGAGGGKLFF. The chain is built from TRBV28 and TRBJ1-4; 8 nucleotides match TRBD1. Germline CDR1 and CDR2: MDHEN and SYDVKM. Trimming at V came to 2 bases and at J to 10 bases, leaving 9 bases not matched to a gene. This CDR3 contains 15 residues.

The chain couples TRBV30 to TRBJ1-5; possible D gene TRBD1, 6 bases. Trimming removed 2 bases at V and 1 base at J, with 18 bases between. This CDR3 is 17 amino acids long. Looked up from germline, CDR1 is GTSNPN and CDR2 is SVGIG (reference sequence). The CDR3 DNA sequence: TGTGCCTGGAGTCCTTGGCGGGGGGCGGCGAGCAATCAGCCCCAGCATTTT. It specifies CAWSPWRGAASNQPQHF.

This clone showed up just a few times. V gene TRBV19 combines with J gene TRBJ2-5; 11 nucleotides line up with TRBD1. CDR3 length: 15 residues. J gave up 4 bases and V 3 bases, and 4 bases lay outside the gene matches. Germline V gene data show CDR1 as LNHDA and CDR2 as SQIVND (reference sequence). CDR3 coding DNA: TGTGCCAGTAGTATTTTAGGGACAGGGGGAGAGACCCAGTACTTC. This encodes CASSILGTGGETQYF.

V is TRBV3-1 (or the pseudogene TRBV3-2) and J is TRBJ1-1; D may be TRBD1 (5 bases). The CDR3 has 13 amino acids. V was clipped by 1 base and J by 5 bases, with 8 bases between them. The germline V gene encodes CDR1 LGHDT and CDR2 YNNKEL (reference sequence). The CDR3: CASSQGGITEAFF. The DNA of the CDR3 is TGTGCCAGCAGCCAAGGGGGGATTACTGAAGCTTTCTTT.

As DNA, the CDR3 is TGTGCCAGCAGCGTAGATGGGGGAGGAGGGTATGGCTACACCTTC. Translation: CASSVDGGGGYGYTF. The chain joins TRBV9 to TRBJ1-2; D is perhaps TRBD1 (5 bases). V lost 0 bases to trimming and J lost 5 bases, with 14 bases between them. The germline gives CDR1 SGDLS, CDR2 YYNGEE. This CDR3 is 15 amino acids long.

V and J are TRBV25-1 and TRBJ2-3; no clear D. Trimming took 3 bases from V and 5 from J, leaving 12 bases between them. The CDR3 extends over 14 amino acids. Per germline, CDR1 MGHDK and CDR2 SYGVNS. The CDR3 DNA reads TGTGCCAGCAGTGATGCCCTTTCGGGAGATACGCAGTATTTT. Translated, it gives CASSDALSGDTQYF. Drawing the rest from reference TRBV25-1 and TRBJ2-3, the complete variable domain is EADIYQTPRYLVIGTGKKITLECSQTMGHDKMYWYQQDPGMELHLIHYSYGVNSTEKGDLSSESTVSRIRTEHFPLTLESARPSHTSQYLCASSDALSGDTQYFGPGTRLTVL.

The V gene is TRBV6-2 or TRBV6-3, the J gene TRBJ2-7, with unresolved D. Germline assignment: CDR1 MNHEY and CDR2 SVGEGT. The CDR3 is made up of 15 amino acids. Trimming removed 0 bases at V and 2 bases at J, with 11 bases between. The CDR3 nucleotides read TGTGCCAGCAGTTACTCGGTCACCTTCACCTACGAGCAGTACTTC. It yields the protein CASSYSVTFTYEQYF.

The chain uses TRBV4-3 and TRBJ1-3; the D is unclear. Germline V gene sequence: CDR1 LGHNA, CDR2 YSLEER. This CDR3 region has 12 residues. The germline V and J ends were trimmed by 0 bases and 6 bases, with 3 bases remaining between them. The CDR3 region is CASSQDVNTIYF. CDR3 in DNA: TGCGCCAGCAGCCAAGACGTAAACACCATATATTTT.

V is TRBV24-1 and J is TRBJ1-5; 7 nucleotides match TRBD1. J gave up 4 bases and V 10 bases, and 9 bases lay outside the gene matches. Looked up from germline, CDR1 is KGHDR and CDR2 is SFDVKD. CDR3 length: 14 residues. The CDR3 loop is CATATQGINQPQHF. The CDR3 DNA reads TGTGCCACGGCGACACAGGGGATTAATCAGCCCCAGCATTTT.

The chain employs TRBV28 and TRBJ2-3; 10 bases match TRBD2. This CDR3 is 15 amino acids long. The germline CDR1 and CDR2 sequences are MDHEN and SYDVKM. The V gene end was trimmed by 5 bases and the J gene end by 6 bases; junction bases not matched to a gene: 8. DNA of the CDR3: TGTGCCAGCAGTCCGCGGGGACTAGCGTATGATACGCAGTATTTT. This encodes CASSPRGLAYDTQYF.

The rearrangement joins TRBV3-1 (or the pseudogene TRBV3-2) to TRBJ1-1; D not certain. Germline V gene data show CDR1 as LGHDT and CDR2 as YNNKEL (reference sequence). V was clipped by 2 bases and J by 8 bases, with 18 bases between them. CDR3 length equals 15 residues. The CDR3 protein is CASSQPNVRSPEAFF. CDR3 DNA sequence: TGTGCCAGCAGCCAACCTAACGTCCGGAGCCCCGAAGCTTTCTTT.

V gene TRBV19 combines with J gene TRBJ2-7; TRBD2 matches at 7 bases. From germline, CDR1 is LNHDA and CDR2 SQIVND (reference sequence). Trimming took 2 bases from V and 7 from J; bases not matched to a gene: 8. The length of the CDR3 is 14 residues. The CDR3 protein is CASSIYGGSGEQYF. The CDR3 coding sequence is TGTGCCAGTAGTATATACGGCGGGAGCGGGGAGCAGTACTTC.

The V gene is TRBV6-5, the J gene TRBJ2-1; TRBD2 agrees at 8 bases. With V trimmed by 2 bases and J by 7 bases, 10 bases remained unmatched. This CDR3 has 16 residues. Germline CDR1 is MNHEY and CDR2 is SVGAGI. CDR3 nucleotide sequence: TGTGCCAGCAGTTACCAAGCACTAGCGGCTTATAATGAGCAGTTCTTC. It translates to CASSYQALAAYNEQFF.

V gene TRBV7-3 combines with J gene TRBJ2-7, with a possible D match to TRBD2 (6 bases). With 5 bases removed from V and 2 bases from J, the gap between germline ends came to 13 bases. The CDR3 is made up of 14 amino acids. Germline CDR1 and CDR2: SGHTA and FQGTGA. The CDR3 region is CASSPSAGPYEQYF. CDR3 coding DNA: TGTGCCAGCAGCCCCTCAGCGGGTCCCTACGAGCAGTACTTC. Full variable domain (remainder filled in from reference TRBV7-3 and TRBJ2-7): GAGVSQTPSNKVTEKGKYVELRCDPISGHTALYWYRQSLGQGPEFLIYFQGTGAADDSGLPNDRFFAVRPEGSVSTLKIQRTERGDSAVYLCASSPSAGPYEQYFGPGTRLTVT.